This is a list of T cell receptor beta chains from one sample in a study of blood T cell repertoires in COVID-19. Here immunoSEQ multiplex PCR was the method, and the copy in TCRdb shows in-frame clones only, minus some. Among 250,000 to 350,000 clones, approximately 90% were seen once, and the ten largest hold less than 3%. The specimen sequenced was peripheral blood. These receptors all come from a woman under 40 with active or convalescent COVID-19. Both conserved end residues are part of each CDR3. Each record gives: J gene, V gene, D gene, clone size, CDR3 DNA, CDR3 protein. D genes are given only for firm matches. The size field is filled for only some rows; it gives once, few, many or a size class.

TRBJ1-2 TRBV7-8 - - TGTGCCAGCAGCTTAAGTGGGGGCGACAGGCTCTATGGCTACACCTTC CASSLSGGDRLYGYTF
TRBJ2-1 TRBV5-5 TRBD1 once TGTGCCAGCAGCTTGGTGACAGGGAGAGGGTACAATGAGCAGTTCTTC CASSLVTGRGYNEQFF
TRBJ1-6 TRBV2 - - TGTGCCAGCAGTGGGTCAGGTGGGCTCTATAATTCACCCCTCCACTTT CASSGSGGLYNSPLHF
TRBJ2-1 TRBV7-8 TRBD2 - TGTGCCAGCAGCCCTACGACGACTAGCGGTCCTTACAATGAGCAGTTCTTC CASSPTTTSGPYNEQFF
TRBJ2-2 TRBV7-8 - - TGTGCCAGCAGAGAACGACGCGGGGGCCGGACCGGGGAGCTGTTTTTT CASRERRGGRTGELFF
TRBJ2-3 TRBV6-1 TRBD1 - TGTGCCAGCAGTGACGACAGGGCACGGCCGACGCAGTATTTT CASSDDRARPTQYF
TRBJ1-2 TRBV29-1 TRBD1 - TGCAGCGTTGAACCACAGGGGACCTATGGCTACACCTTC CSVEPQGTYGYTF
TRBJ2-5 TRBV11-1 - - TGTGCCAGCAGCTTAACACAGTTCGAGACCCAGTACTTC CASSLTQFETQYF
TRBJ2-3 TRBV5-4 TRBD2 - TGTGCCAGCAGCTTGGCCCCAGCGGGGGGGCCGGGTTCTGATACGCAGTATTTT CASSLAPAGGPGSDTQYF
TRBJ1-5 TRBV6-1 TRBD1 - TGTGCCAGCAGTGCTCGGCGACAGGGTGGGAATCAGCCCCAGCATTTT CASSARRQGGNQPQHF
TRBJ1-3 TRBV9 - few TGTGCCAGCAGCGTAGATGTGGGGGCAAGTGGAAACACCATATATTTT CASSVDVGASGNTIYF
TRBJ2-2 TRBV28 - - TGTGCCAGCAAAGGAGGGGCCGGGGAGCTGTTTTTT CASKGGAGELFF
TRBJ2-1 TRBV2 TRBD2 few TGTGCCAGCAGTTTCGCTAGCGGGGGCAATGAGCAGTTCTTC CASSFASGGNEQFF
TRBJ1-5 TRBV7-9 TRBD1 - TGTGCCAGCAGCTCCGCGACAGGGGCCAATCAGCCCCAGCATTTT CASSSATGANQPQHF
TRBJ2-1 TRBV6-5 TRBD2 - TGTGCCAGCAATATAGCGGGGGGGATCTCAAATGAGCAGTTCTTC CASNIAGGISNEQFF
TRBJ1-2 TRBV3-1/TRBV3-2 - - TGTGCCAGCAGCGAGGGGGTTATGAAATATGGCTACACCTTC CASSEGVMKYGYTF
TRBJ1-2 TRBV30 - - TGTGCCTGGAATATTAACTATGGCTACACCTTC CAWNINYGYTF
TRBJ1-1 TRBV6-5 - - TGTGCCAGCAGACTCACAGGGACTGAAGCTTTCTTT CASRLTGTEAFF
TRBJ2-5 TRBV15 - - TGTGCCACCAGCAGCCACAGGGTGGGAGAGACCCAGTACTTC CATSSHRVGETQYF
TRBJ2-7 TRBV5-4 - - TGTGCCAGCAGCTCAGGGATAAACTCCTACGAGCAGTACTTC CASSSGINSYEQYF
TRBJ1-1 TRBV6-2/TRBV6-3 TRBD1 few TGTGCCAGCAGTTACTCGAGATCGGGGACAGACCCCACGTACACTGAAGCTTTCTTT CASSYSRSGTDPTYTEAFF
TRBJ1-6 TRBV5-5 - - TGTGCCAGCAGCCTGGAGAGACAGGTGTCCCCCCTCCACTTT CASSLERQVSPLHF
TRBJ1-6 TRBV2 TRBD1 - TGTGCCAGCAGTGCCGAGACAGGGCTAGGATCACCCCTCCACTTT CASSAETGLGSPLHF
TRBJ2-5 TRBV7-9 - - TGTGCCAGCAGCTTAGCGCTGGCCAGGGAGACCCAGTACTTC CASSLALARETQYF
TRBJ2-7 TRBV7-2 - - TGTGCCAGCAGCTTGGGGACTTATGCCTACGAGCAGTACTTC CASSLGTYAYEQYF
TRBJ2-2 TRBV7-2 - - TGTGCCAGCAGCCAGCGCTCTGCCGGGGAGCTGTTTTTT CASSQRSAGELFF
TRBJ1-2 TRBV27 - - TGTGCCAGCAGTCCCCGGTCGGCTAACTATGGCTACACCTTC CASSPRSANYGYTF
TRBJ2-1 TRBV18 TRBD1 - TGTGCCAGCTCACCCGGGACAGGAGGCTACAATGAGCAGTTCTTC CASSPGTGGYNEQFF
TRBJ1-1 TRBV6-4 - - TGTGCCAGCAGTGTCCACTCACAGGAGATTAACACTGAAGCTTTCTTT CASSVHSQEINTEAFF
TRBJ2-4 TRBV3-1/TRBV3-2 - - TGTGCCAGCAGCCCGATGTGGGGGGTAGCCAAAAACATTCAGTACTTC CASSPMWGVAKNIQYF
TRBJ2-3 TRBV4-3 - - TGCGCCAGCAGCCAAACTAGATTGGCGGATACGCAGTATTTT CASSQTRLADTQYF
TRBJ1-2 TRBV19 - few TGTGCCAGTAGTAGGGAGATCTTCTATGGCTACACCTTC CASSREIFYGYTF
TRBJ2-3 TRBV5-1 - - TGCGCCAGCAGCTTATCCGGGGGCACAGATACGCAGTATTTT CASSLSGGTDTQYF
TRBJ2-5 TRBV9 TRBD2 - TGTGCCAGCAGCGTAGGGACTAGCGGGGGGGTGGAGACCCAGTACTTC CASSVGTSGGVETQYF
TRBJ1-5 TRBV4-2 - - TGTGCCAGCAGCCAAGAGTCCGGTAATTGGCCCCAGCATTTT CASSQESGNWPQHF
TRBJ2-2 TRBV4-3 TRBD1 - TGCGCCAGCAGCCAACGTACAGGGGGAGCCGGGGAGCTGTTTTTT CASSQRTGGAGELFF
TRBJ1-2 TRBV6-4 - - TGTGCCAGCCCGGACAGATTATATGGTGGCTACACCTTC CASPDRLYGGYTF
TRBJ1-2 TRBV6-5 - - TGTGCCATCAATAGGGGGGGGGAGTATGGCTACACCTTC CAINRGGEYGYTF
TRBJ2-7 TRBV19 - - TGTGCCAGTAGTATGGGACACGGGCCCTACGAGCAGTACTTC CASSMGHGPYEQYF
TRBJ2-5 TRBV7-2 TRBD2 - TGTGCCAGCAGCTTAGTCGTTAGCGGGGGTTACCAAGAGACCCAGTACTTC CASSLVVSGGYQETQYF
TRBJ1-1 TRBV7-3 - - TGTGCCAGCAGCTTTAGCTCTGGGTCTGAAGCTTTCTTT CASSFSSGSEAFF
TRBJ2-3 TRBV7-9 TRBD2 - TGTGCCAGCAGCCTGGGACTAGCGGGGAGCACAGATACGCAGTATTTT CASSLGLAGSTDTQYF
TRBJ1-2 TRBV12-5 TRBD1 - TGTGCTAGTGGTTCCCAGGGGGTTGGCTACACCTTC CASGSQGVGYTF
TRBJ1-1 TRBV18 - once TGTGCCAGCTCACCACGGACAGAGGGTGAAGCTTTCTTT CASSPRTEGEAFF
TRBJ2-7 TRBV6-1 - - TGTGCCAGCAGTGAAATGGTCAGCTACGAGCAGTACTTC CASSEMVSYEQYF
TRBJ1-6 TRBV28 - few TGTGCCAGCAGTTTACCAGGGATAGGTTCACCCCTCCACTTT CASSLPGIGSPLHF
TRBJ1-2 TRBV28 - - TGTGCCAGCAGCCCAGCGGACAGATCCGCTAACTATGGCTACACCTTC CASSPADRSANYGYTF
TRBJ2-7 TRBV9 TRBD1 - TGTGCCAGCAGCGTATCAGGGGGTTGGGCCTACGAGCAGTACTTC CASSVSGGWAYEQYF
TRBJ2-1 TRBV6-5 TRBD2 - TGTGCCAGCAGGCCAGCGGGGGGTTCCTACAATGAGCAGTTCTTC CASRPAGGSYNEQFF
TRBJ2-1 TRBV7-8 - - TGTGCCAGCAGCTTAGTAACTAGGAGCCATGAGCAGTTCTTC CASSLVTRSHEQFF
TRBJ1-2 TRBV5-4 - - TGTGCCAGCAGCCAGACGGTGGGCAGGGTAGACTATGGCTACACCTTC CASSQTVGRVDYGYTF
TRBJ1-2 TRBV24-1 - - TGTGCCACCAGTGATTTTATAGGGGCTGGCTACACCTTC CATSDFIGAGYTF
TRBJ2-6 TRBV6-2/TRBV6-3 - - TGTGCCCGCAGTTTTTGGGGGGGGGCCGGGGCCAACGTCCTGACTTTC CARSFWGGAGANVLTF
TRBJ2-1 TRBV5-1 TRBD1 - TGCGCCAGCAGCTTGCTTCCAGGGGGTGCAAGCTCCTACAATGAGCAGTTCTTC CASSLLPGGASSYNEQFF
TRBJ1-4 TRBV28 - - TGTGCCAGCAGCCTCAGGGGTATCGGCGAAAAACTGTTTTTT CASSLRGIGEKLFF
TRBJ2-7 TRBV28 - once TGTGCCAGCAGTTTCGAGGGGGTTAGCTTGTACGAGCAGTACTTC CASSFEGVSLYEQYF
TRBJ1-2 TRBV4-2 TRBD1 - TGTGCCAGCAGCCAAGACAGGGGGAACTATGGCTACACCTTC CASSQDRGNYGYTF
TRBJ2-1 TRBV5-6 TRBD1 - TGTGCCAGCAGCGGGGACAGGGGGCGCATCTACAATGAGCAGTTCTTC CASSGDRGRIYNEQFF